This T cell receptor (beta chain) was profiled in a study of blood T cell repertoires in COVID-19. By proportion, this clone is medium-sized. The CDR3 totals 11 residues. Germline lookup yields CDR1 SNHLY and CDR2 FYNNEI. With 8 bases removed from V and 11 bases from J, the gap between germline ends came to 12 bases. Using immunoSEQ multiplex PCR, the repertoire was profiled, and TCRdb retains in-frame clones only, with some absent. The data show over 35,000 clones, approximately 85% seen once. The origin of this receptor is a woman of 80 years or more with COVID-19, enrolled during active disease. Sequencing was carried out using peripheral blood. The chain combines TRBV2 with TRBJ1-4; D is perhaps TRBD1 (5 bases). The DNA for the CDR3 is TGTGCCAGCCAGGGACTATCGAAACTGTTTTTT. Amino acid sequence: CASQGLSKLFF.